What follows are 18 T cell receptor beta chains derived from one specimen sequenced in a study of somatic mutations in cytotoxic T cells in rheumatoid arthritis. Profiling relied on immunoSEQ multiplex PCR, and the TCRdb table lists in-frame clones only, not all of them. Among about 25,000 clones, roughly 69% were seen once, and the ten largest hold approximately 9.9%. What was sequenced was CD8+ T cells sorted from blood. These receptors were collected from a woman aged 18-29 years in good health.

The chain has TRBV28 and TRBJ2-7; no reliable D call. V was trimmed by 5 bases and J by 2 bases, leaving 16 bases between them. Germline V CDR1 and CDR2: MDHEN, SYDVKM. The CDR3 spans 15 residues. CDR3 amino acids: CASSLVGRVAYEQYF. As DNA, the CDR3 is TGTGCCAGCAGTCTGGTAGGCCGAGTGGCCTACGAGCAGTACTTC.

The chain is built from TRBV15 and TRBJ1-1; no clear D. Deletions cut 0 bases from V and 3 bases from J, with 8 bases between. CDR1 and CDR2 from the germline V gene are LNHNV and YYDKDF (reference sequence). The CDR3 runs to 14 residues. CDR3 in amino acids: CATSRDWKDTEAFF. The CDR3 DNA follows: TGTGCCACCAGCAGAGATTGGAAGGACACTGAAGCTTTCTTT.

The J gene is TRBJ2-1, the V gene TRBV11-2, with D perhaps TRBD1 (6 bases). The length of the CDR3 is 12 residues. V lost 1 base and J lost 11, with 9 bases in between. The germline gives CDR1 SGHAT, CDR2 FQNNGV. CDR3 bases: TGTGCCAGCAGCTTAGGAGGGGGTCAGCAGTTCTTC. Its translation is CASSLGGGQQFF.

The chain recombines TRBV5-6 with TRBJ2-7; D is possibly TRBD1 or TRBD2 (5 bases each). CDR3 length equals 13 residues. Per the germline V gene, CDR1 is SGHDT and CDR2 is YYEEEE. V lost 4 bases to trimming and J lost 7 bases, with 15 bases between them. For the CDR3, the DNA is TGTGCCAGCAGCCCTGTGGGGGAGTTAGAGCAGTACGTC. It encodes CASSPVGELEQYV.

V is TRBV16 and J is TRBJ1-5; 7 bases agree with TRBD1. V gave up 5 bases and J gave up 5 bases; unmatched junction bases: 6. This CDR3 comprises 14 residues. CDR1 is KGHSY and CDR2 is FQNENV in the germline V gene. The CDR3 DNA reads as TGTGCCAGCAGCGTAGGGACAGCTTATCAGCCCCAGCATTTT. As protein: CASSVGTAYQPQHF. The full variable domain, with the rest looked up from reference TRBV16 and TRBJ1-5, is GEEVAQTPKHLVRGEGQKAKLYCAPIKGHSYVFWYQQVLKNEFKFLISFQNENVFDETGMPKERFSAKCLPNSPCSLEIQATKLEDSAVYFCASSVGTAYQPQHFGDGTRLSIL.

The gene calls are TRBV5-6 and TRBJ2-6; 8 positions agree with TRBD1. The CDR3 length is 18 residues. Germline assignment: CDR1 SGHDT and CDR2 YYEEEE. Trimming cost V 1 base and J 0 bases; bases outside gene matches: 6. CDR3 DNA sequence: TGTGCCAGCAGCTTGACAGGGGGGATCCTCTCTGGGGCCAACGTCCTGACTTTC. Amino acid sequence: CASSLTGGILSGANVLTF.

The chain uses TRBV27 and TRBJ1-1, with D possibly matching TRBD1 (6 bases). Germline V CDR1 and CDR2: MNHEY, SMNVEV (reference sequence). The CDR3 is 13 residues long. The V and J ends lost 7 bases and 7 bases respectively, with 16 bases between them. The CDR3: CASISSLGHEAFF. For the CDR3, the DNA is TGTGCCAGCATCTCGTCGTTGGGACATGAAGCTTTCTTT.

This sequence joins TRBV7-9 and TRBJ2-7; perhaps TRBD1 as D (6 bases). Germline V gives CDR1 SEHNR, CDR2 FQNEAQ (reference sequence). The length of the CDR3 is 13 residues. Trimming pared 3 bases from V and 3 bases from J, leaving 9 bases between. CDR3 region: CASSFPGDYEQYF. CDR3 bases: TGTGCCAGCAGCTTTCCAGGGGACTACGAGCAGTACTTC.

The V and J genes are TRBV4-1 and TRBJ2-1, with TRBD2 identical over 8 bases. The CDR3 has 19 residues. The junction had 10 bases not matched to a gene; V was cut back by 0 bases and J by 0 bases. CDR1 MGHRA and CDR2 YSYEKL come from the germline V gene. CDR3 in DNA: TGCGCCAGCAGCCAAGATCCGGGGGGGCTTCCTAGCTCCTACAATGAGCAGTTCTTC. Protein: CASSQDPGGLPSSYNEQFF.

CDR3 sequence (DNA): TGTGCCAGCAGTGCAGGACAGGGGGCCCTCTCGGGTGGAAACACCATATATTTT. Encoded protein: CASSAGQGALSGGNTIYF. The chain joins TRBV6-1 to TRBJ1-3; TRBD1 matches 11 bases. The V and J ends lost 4 bases and 3 bases, in that order; junction bases with no gene match: 11. The CDR3 loop spans 18 amino acids. The germline gives CDR1 MNHNS, CDR2 SASEGT.

The V and J genes are TRBV7-3 and TRBJ2-6; D call uncertain. Trimming removed 3 bases at V and 0 bases at J, with 9 bases between. Germline loops: CDR1 SGHTA, CDR2 FQGTGA. The CDR3 extends over 16 amino acids. The CDR3 DNA sequence: TGTGCCAGCAGCTTGCTTATGACCTCTGGGGCCAACGTCCTGACTTTC. This codes for CASSLLMTSGANVLTF.

The chain uses TRBV5-1 and TRBJ2-5, with TRBD1 matching 12 bases. The CDR3 runs 17 residues. Trimming at V came to 2 bases and at J to 3 bases, leaving 8 bases not matched to a gene. The germline V gene has CDR1 SGHRS and CDR2 YFSETQ. CDR3 sequence: CASSFPGQGAFEETQYF. For the CDR3, the DNA is TGCGCCAGCAGCTTTCCGGGACAGGGGGCCTTTGAAGAGACCCAGTACTTC.

This chain uses TRBV2 with TRBJ2-2, with 7 bases aligning to TRBD1. CDR3 length: 15 amino acids. CDR1 and CDR2 from the germline V gene are SNHLY and FYNNEI. J was trimmed by 6 bases and V by 5 bases; bases with no gene match: 9. The CDR3 reads CASSHGQVSPGELFF. In DNA form, the CDR3 reads TGTGCCAGCAGTCACGGACAGGTCTCCCCCGGGGAGCTGTTTTTT.

This rearrangement joins TRBV28 to TRBJ2-2, with TRBD2 matching 8 bases. Germline CDR1 is MDHEN and CDR2 is SYDVKM. Trimming at V came to 7 bases and at J to 3 bases, leaving 4 bases not matched to a gene. The CDR3 has 14 amino acids. This chain's CDR3 is CASTRGGDTGELFF. In DNA form, the CDR3 reads TGTGCCAGCACCCGGGGGGGAGACACCGGGGAGCTGTTTTTT.

This CDR3 is CASERGQGANYGYTF. DNA for the CDR3: TGTGCCAGCGAAAGAGGACAGGGGGCAAACTATGGCTACACCTTC. V gene TRBV2 combines with J gene TRBJ1-2, with 11 bases aligning to TRBD1. Germline lookup yields CDR1 SNHLY and CDR2 FYNNEI. This CDR3 is 15 amino acids long. V was clipped by 8 bases and J by 2 bases; unmatched bases: 7.

The chain couples TRBV27 to TRBJ1-5; 7 bases agree with TRBD1. The CDR3 runs 14 residues. The J segment lost 1 base and the V segment lost 6 bases, leaving 3 bases of the junction unmatched. Germline CDR1 is MNHEY and CDR2 is SMNVEV (reference sequence). The CDR3 spells CASRNRGSNQPQHF. The CDR3 nucleotides are TGTGCCAGCAGAAACAGGGGAAGCAATCAGCCCCAGCATTTT.

The chain joins TRBV27 to TRBJ1-1; D unresolved. The CDR3 length is 15 residues. Trimming cost V 0 bases and J 1 base, with 9 bases left between them. Per germline, CDR1 MNHEY and CDR2 SMNVEV (reference sequence). CDR3 sequence (DNA): TGTGCCAGCAGTTTATCGATCTCCTCGAACACTGAAGCTTTCTTT. Its protein product is CASSLSISSNTEAFF.

The rearrangement links TRBV27 to TRBJ2-2; D is unresolved. CDR3 length: 14 amino acids. Germline CDR1 reads MNHEY; CDR2 reads SMNVEV (reference sequence). The V and J ends lost 5 bases and 6 bases respectively, with 13 bases between them. The CDR3 protein is CASSGVTGPGELFF. The CDR3, as DNA: TGTGCCAGCAGTGGTGTTACCGGGCCCGGGGAGCTGTTTTTT.